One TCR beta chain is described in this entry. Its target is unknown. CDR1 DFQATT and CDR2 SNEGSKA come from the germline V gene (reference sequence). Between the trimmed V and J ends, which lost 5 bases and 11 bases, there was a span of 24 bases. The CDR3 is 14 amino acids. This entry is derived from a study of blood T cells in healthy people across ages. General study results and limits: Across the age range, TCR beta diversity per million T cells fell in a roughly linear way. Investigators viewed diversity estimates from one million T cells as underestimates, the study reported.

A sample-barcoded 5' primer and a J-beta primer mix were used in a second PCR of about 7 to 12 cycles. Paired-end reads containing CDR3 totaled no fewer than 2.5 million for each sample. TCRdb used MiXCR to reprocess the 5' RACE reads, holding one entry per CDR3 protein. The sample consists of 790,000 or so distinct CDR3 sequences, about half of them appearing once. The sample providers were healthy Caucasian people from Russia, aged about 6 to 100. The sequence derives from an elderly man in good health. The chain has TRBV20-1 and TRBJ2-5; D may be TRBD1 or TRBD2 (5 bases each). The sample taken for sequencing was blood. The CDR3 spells CSARFRDGFREQYF. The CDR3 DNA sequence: TGCAGTGCTCGGTTCCGGGACGGGTTTAGGGAGCAGTACTTC.